This T cell receptor (beta chain) was sequenced in a study of neurological immune-mediated disorders. Findings and caveats of the study: HTLV-1-associated myelopathy showed the most TCR clonal expansion; multiple sclerosis the least, below healthy controls. Across subjects, expanded clones had no CDR3 amino acid sequences in common, pointing to private repertoires in all groups.

The cDNA was generated through 5'RACE incorporating 10-nucleotide random UMIs. TCRdb re-derived calls from the 5' RACE reads in MiXCR, one entry per CDR3 protein. In the table there are fewer than 80,000 distinct CDR3 sequences, 4% to 5.5% of which are singletons. About this clonotype: Its antigen is undetermined.

This CDR3 has 14 amino acids. The V gene lost 0 bases and the J gene lost 8 bases, with 14 bases spanning the gap. The germline V gene has CDR1 SGHRS and CDR2 YFSETQ. The chain couples TRBV5-1 to TRBJ1-2; D uncertain. Sequenced: PBMCs. The receptor was isolated from a woman in her fifties or sixties with multiple sclerosis. The CDR3 reads CASSLAGGERGYTF. For the CDR3, the DNA is TGCGCCAGCAGCTTGGCCGGCGGGGAGAGAGGCTACACCTTC.